This T cell receptor (beta chain) was retrieved from a study of cytomegalovirus exposure and HLA in healthy donors. 13 Jbeta primers and 60 Vbeta primers were used for the PCR. The table came from immunoSEQ multiplex PCR; TCRdb's copy has only in-frame clones and leaves some out. The data hold over 150,000 clones, with under 85% observed a single time. Germline CDR1 LGHNT, CDR2 FRNRAP. Losses at the gene ends were 4 bases for V and 0 bases for J; bases not matched to a gene: 4. This CDR3 has 16 residues. The sequenced material came from PBMCs. The chain links TRBV12-5 to TRBJ2-2; TRBD1 matches at 8 bases. This sequence was found in a male donor in good health and CMV-seronegative. CDR3 sequence reads: CASGSGQVANTGELFF. CDR3 DNA: TGTGCTAGTGGTTCGGGACAGGTAGCGAACACCGGGGAGCTGTTTTTT.